This TCR beta chain is drawn from a study of T cells after yellow fever vaccination. Study in general: Libraries from low-cell-number fractions were prepared with the SMART-Seq v4 Ultra Low Input RNA kit.

This CDR3 has 17 residues. V trimming: 2 bases; J trimming: 1 base; junction bases outside the gene matches: 8. Germline CDR1 and CDR2: SEHNR and FQNEAQ (reference sequence). One entry per CDR3 protein results from TCRdb running MiXCR on the 5' RACE reads. The sample lists fewer than 450,000 distinct CDR3 sequences, about 7.8% occurring once. The clonotype comes from a young man who received the YFV17D yellow fever vaccine. The chain links TRBV7-9 to TRBJ2-1, with 7 bases identical to TRBD2. The source material was PBMCs, sampled roughly 45 days after the first yellow fever vaccination. The CDR3 nucleotides read TGTGCCAGCAGCTTAAGGGCTAGCGGTCTTTCCTACAATGAGCAGTTCTTC. Encoded protein: CASSLRASGLSYNEQFF.